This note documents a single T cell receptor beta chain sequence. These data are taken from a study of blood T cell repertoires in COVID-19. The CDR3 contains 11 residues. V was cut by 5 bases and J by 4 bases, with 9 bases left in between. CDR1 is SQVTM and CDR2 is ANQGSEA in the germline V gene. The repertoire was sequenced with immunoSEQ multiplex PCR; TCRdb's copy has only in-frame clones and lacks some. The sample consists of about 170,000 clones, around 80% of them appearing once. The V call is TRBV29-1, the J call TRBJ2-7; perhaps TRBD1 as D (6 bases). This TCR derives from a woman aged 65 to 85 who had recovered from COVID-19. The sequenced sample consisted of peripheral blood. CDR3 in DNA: TGCAGCGTTTCAGGGGAGTACGAGCAGTACTTC. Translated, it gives CSVSGEYEQYF.